Listed below are T cell receptor beta chains from one sample, sequenced in a study of T cell responses to AZD1222 COVID-19 vaccine. Method: immunoSEQ multiplex PCR; TCRdb's copy keeps in-frame clones and lacks some. The sample carries approximately 90,000 clones, 85% to 90% recorded once. The source was peripheral blood, collected on day 0 of AZD1222 vaccination. The source of these receptors is an adult in good health. The CDR3 runs from the conserved cysteine through the conserved F or W.

J gene: TRBJ2-1
V gene: TRBV19
CDR3 protein: CATKTGPYNEQFF

J gene: TRBJ1-5
V gene: TRBV25-1
CDR3 protein: CASTGTGNQPQHF

J gene: TRBJ2-1
V gene: TRBV27
CDR3 protein: CASSYSARANEQFF

J gene: TRBJ1-1
V gene: TRBV3-1/TRBV3-2
CDR3 protein: CASSHLGDGGAFF

J gene: TRBJ2-7
V gene: TRBV4-3
CDR3 protein: CASSLPGGTSGTEPQSEQYF

J gene: TRBJ2-7
V gene: TRBV6-2/TRBV6-3
CDR3 protein: CASSSRTYEQYF

J gene: TRBJ1-1
V gene: TRBV28
CDR3 protein: CASRDTRVEAFF

J gene: TRBJ2-5
V gene: TRBV6-5
CDR3 protein: CASGGTSFETQYF

J gene: TRBJ2-2
V gene: TRBV4-3
CDR3 protein: CASSRTGAHTGELFF

J gene: TRBJ1-5
V gene: TRBV7-2
CDR3 protein: CASSLGGGPAPQHF

J gene: TRBJ1-1
V gene: TRBV10-3
CDR3 protein: CAISESVLADSPEAFF

J gene: TRBJ1-2
V gene: TRBV3-1/TRBV3-2
CDR3 protein: CASSQGRGAYGYTF

J gene: TRBJ2-1
V gene: TRBV7-2
CDR3 protein: CASSRGRAGNEQFF

J gene: TRBJ2-1
V gene: TRBV5-1
CDR3 protein: CASSRVVTSGGNEQFF

J gene: TRBJ1-1
V gene: TRBV6-5
CDR3 protein: CASSYSGGLSTEAFF

J gene: TRBJ2-5
V gene: TRBV5-1
CDR3 protein: CASSTILAGGYQETQYF

J gene: TRBJ2-1
V gene: TRBV5-1
CDR3 protein: CASSLVGGRNNEQFF

J gene: TRBJ1-2
V gene: TRBV9
CDR3 protein: CASSVRRGQDYGYTF

J gene: TRBJ1-1
V gene: TRBV14
CDR3 protein: CASSQNKGVQAEAFF

J gene: TRBJ1-2
V gene: TRBV20-1
CDR3 protein: CSARTDYGYTF

J gene: TRBJ1-1
V gene: TRBV7-8
CDR3 protein: CASSFGPPGLNTEAFF

J gene: TRBJ1-6
V gene: TRBV28
CDR3 protein: CASGMDGYSPLHF

J gene: TRBJ2-7
V gene: TRBV19
CDR3 protein: CASSIVKGYEQYF